This T cell receptor (beta chain) was recorded in a study of early stage breast cancer tumors. General study findings and limits: Enriched TCRB sequences shared across patients were mostly commonly generated sequences. Bulk DNA sequencing of unsorted cells missed chain pairing and markers. Tumor and normal breast were distinguished via blood comparison in most of the 16 patients.

Blood replicates held 0.5 ug DNA, tumor or normal breast roughly 1.5 ug, two each. Only in-frame clones appear in the TCRdb table, and some are missing; sequencing was by immunoSEQ multiplex PCR. The table includes some 41,000 clones, roughly 69% detected once. This CDR3 has 14 residues. Unmatched junction bases numbered 7, after V lost 5 bases and J lost 9 bases. Germline assignment: CDR1 SEHNR and CDR2 FQNEAQ (reference sequence). In regard to this clone: What it recognizes is unknown.

Sequenced: blood. The clonotype originates from a person aged 50 to 59 with breast cancer. The chain recombines TRBV7-9 with TRBJ1-1; 12 bases align to TRBD1. CDR3 sequence reads: CASSERGTGGQAFF. DNA for the CDR3: TGTGCCAGCAGCGAGCGGGGGACAGGGGGCCAAGCTTTCTTT. The full variable domain, with the rest looked up from reference TRBV7-9 and TRBJ1-1, is DTGVSQNPRHKITKRGQNVTFRCDPISEHNRLYWYRQTLGQGPEFLTYFQNEAQLEKSRLLSDRFSAERPKGSFSTLEIQRTEQGDSAMYLCASSERGTGGQAFFGQGTRLTVV.